This T cell receptor beta chain originates from a study of human T cells and chemical hapten exposure. Study summary: Chiefly female patients presented with alopecia areata, totalis or universalis.

This clonotype was detected many times. Its antigen is not known. V was cut by 11 bases and J by 9 bases, with 11 bases left in between. CDR3 length: 10 amino acids. The study, taken as a whole, reports: It was expanded TCRs that formed significantly more large CDR3 similarity clusters than controls did.

TCRdb recomputed calls from the RACE reads with MiXCR, one row per CDR3 protein. The table lists about 68,000 distinct CDR3 sequences, over 9.5% of them singletons, with approximately 4.7% in the top ten. Indicated time point: pre-sensitization, week 0. Specified treatment: therapeutic diphenylcyclopropenone sensitization with weekly scalp DPC. The genes are TRBV23-1 and TRBJ2-1; D gene unclear. TRBV23-1 counts as an open reading frame of uncertain function. This TCR derives from a woman aged 50 to 65 with alopecia areata. Some clones in this sample may be carry-over from other donors' samples. This specimen was whole blood, taken in connection with sensitization to the hapten diphenylcyclopropenone (DPC). The CDR3 here is CASSRSEQFF. DNA for the CDR3: TGCGCCTCTTCACGATCTGAGCAGTTCTTC.